One sample yielded the 16 T cell receptor beta chains listed below, sequenced in a study of beta chain features in type 1 diabetes. Their antigen targets remain unknown. Study findings and constraints: Shortening of TCRB CDR3s, moderate but significant, appeared in all four CD4+ subsets of Type 1 diabetes patients.

TCRB transcripts that were expressed got sequenced, as all of the isolated RNA had been reverse transcribed. Here immunoSEQ multiplex PCR was the method, and the copy in TCRdb shows in-frame clones only, minus some. Among more than 25,000 clones listed, around 54% were seen once. The sequenced sample was Tregs from blood. The receptors originated from a woman aged 18-29 years with type 1 diabetes.

The gene calls are TRBV28 and TRBJ2-1; 13 bases match TRBD2. V was clipped by 5 bases and J by 6 bases; unmatched bases: 4. CDR3 size: 15 residues. Germline CDR1 MDHEN, CDR2 SYDVKM. Here the CDR3 reads CASSPGLAGVNEQFF. CDR3 DNA sequence: TGTGCCAGCAGTCCCGGACTAGCGGGAGTCAATGAGCAGTTCTTC.

This clone was counted a few times. The V and J genes are TRBV27 and TRBJ1-5, with 8 bases that match TRBD1. The CDR3 consists of 15 residues. Per germline, CDR1 MNHEY and CDR2 SMNVEV (reference sequence). The J segment lost 4 bases and the V segment lost 5 bases, leaving 7 bases of the junction unmatched. CDR3 loop: CASSPRTGLNQPQHF. The DNA for the CDR3 is TGTGCCAGCAGTCCCCGGACAGGGCTAAATCAGCCCCAGCATTTT.

This chain joins TRBV6-1 and TRBJ1-2; 9 bases map to TRBD1. The CDR3 spans 13 residues. Germline loops: CDR1 MNHNS, CDR2 SASEGT. V gave up 4 bases and J gave up 8 bases; unmatched junction bases: 5. The CDR3 region is CASSVGTGNGYTF. The DNA of the CDR3 is TGTGCCAGCAGTGTAGGGACAGGGAACGGCTACACCTTC.

The chain joins TRBV2 to TRBJ1-3; tentative D call: TRBD1 (6 bases). Trimming removed 6 bases at V and 0 bases at J, with 15 bases between. This CDR3 has 16 residues. From germline, CDR1 is SNHLY and CDR2 FYNNEI. CDR3 coding DNA: TGTGCCAGCAGCCTAGACCGGACAGTCTCTGGAAACACCATATATTTT. Translated, it gives CASSLDRTVSGNTIYF.

This clone was seen more than once but under ten times. V and J are TRBV7-2 and TRBJ1-2; no firm D call. Germline V CDR1 and CDR2: SGHTA, FQGNSA. Between the trimmed V and J ends, which lost 3 bases and 10 bases, there was a span of 12 bases. CDR3 size: 12 residues. DNA of the CDR3: TGTGCCAGCAGCTTTAGTACAGACCTCTACACCTTC. Protein: CASSFSTDLYTF. The full variable domain, with the rest looked up from reference TRBV7-2 and TRBJ1-2, is GAGVSQSPSNKVTEKGKDVELRCDPISGHTALYWYRQSLGQGLEFLIYFQGNSAPDKSGLPSDRFSAERTGGSVSTLTIQRTQQEDSAVYLCASSFSTDLYTFGSGTRLTVV.

V and J are TRBV11-3 and TRBJ2-3, with D unclear. The germline V and J ends were trimmed by 5 bases and 2 bases, with 2 bases remaining between them. This CDR3 is built from 11 residues. Germline CDR1 is SGHNT and CDR2 is YENEEA. In nucleotides, the CDR3 is TGTGCCAGCAGCCACACAGATACGCAGTATTTT. Amino acid sequence: CASSHTDTQYF.

J is TRBJ2-3 and V is TRBV5-1; 8 nucleotides align to TRBD2. CDR3 length: 15 amino acids. CDR1 and CDR2 from the germline V gene are SGHRS and YFSETQ. V trimming: 2 bases; J trimming: 0 bases; junction bases outside the gene matches: 2. The CDR3 is CASSLSGGSTDTQYF. The CDR3 DNA is TGCGCCAGCAGCTTAAGCGGGGGTAGCACAGATACGCAGTATTTT. The full variable domain, completed using reference TRBV5-1 and TRBJ2-3, is KAGVTQTPRYLIKTRGQQVTLSCSPISGHRSVSWYQQTPGQGLQFLFEYFSETQRNKGNFPGRFSGRQFSNSRSEMNVSTLELGDSALYLCASSLSGGSTDTQYFGPGTRLTVL.

The chain joins TRBV18 to TRBJ2-3; the match to TRBD2 covers 11 bases. This CDR3 spans 18 amino acids. V trimming: 5 bases; J trimming: 3 bases; junction bases outside the gene matches: 13. Germline values: CDR1 KGHSH, CDR2 LQKENI. CDR3 loop: CASSAIQGTSGSTDTQYF. In DNA form, the CDR3 reads TGTGCCAGCTCAGCCATCCAAGGGACTAGCGGTTCGACAGATACGCAGTATTTT.

This clone has just a few counts. The chain joins TRBV9 to TRBJ2-2; D uncertain. Germline V CDR1 and CDR2: SGDLS, YYNGEE. This CDR3 has 12 residues. The V end was cut by 2 bases, the J end by 6 bases, with 5 bases between. CDR3 residues: CASSVLSGELFF. DNA for the CDR3: TGTGCCAGCAGCGTCTTGTCCGGGGAGCTGTTTTTT. Looking up the rest from reference TRBV9 and TRBJ2-2 gives the full variable domain: DSGVTQTPKHLITATGQRVTLRCSPRSGDLSVYWYQQSLDQGLQFLIQYYNGEERAKGNILERFSAQQFPDLHSELNLSSLELGDSALYFCASSVLSGELFFGEGSRLTVL.

The rearrangement joins TRBV5-4 to TRBJ2-5; possible D gene TRBD2, 6 bases. Trimming took 0 bases from V and 3 from J, leaving 9 bases between them. The CDR3 sequence is 14 residues long. Germline V lookup: CDR1 SGHNT, CDR2 YYREEE (reference sequence). The CDR3 sequence is CASSLVASEETQYF. The CDR3 DNA is TGTGCCAGCAGCTTGGTGGCTAGCGAAGAGACCCAGTACTTC.

V is TRBV2 and J is TRBJ2-5, with D perhaps TRBD2 (5 bases). Trimming took off 6 bases at V and 4 bases at J, with 12 bases between the two ends. The CDR3 has 13 amino acids. From germline, CDR1 is SNHLY and CDR2 FYNNEI. CDR3 in DNA: TGTGCCAGCAGCCCCGATGGGAGAGAGACCCAGTACTTC. Encoded protein: CASSPDGRETQYF.

The V call is TRBV19, the J call TRBJ1-5; D is unresolved. The CDR3 length is 15 residues. Trimming cost V 0 bases and J 6 bases, with 12 bases left between them. Germline lookup yields CDR1 LNHDA and CDR2 SQIVND (reference sequence). The CDR3 bases are TGTGCCAGTAGTATAGATATAAGCTATGGTCAGCCCCAGCATTTT. Residues: CASSIDISYGQPQHF.

The chain combines TRBV5-6 with TRBJ2-7; 7 bases are a match to TRBD1. Trimming cost V 5 bases and J 0 bases; bases outside gene matches: 8. The CDR3 is made up of 15 amino acids. Germline assignment: CDR1 SGHDT and CDR2 YYEEEE. This CDR3 is CASSYPGQPSYEQYF. The CDR3 nucleotides read TGTGCCAGCAGTTATCCGGGACAGCCCTCCTACGAGCAGTACTTC.

This sequence joins TRBV28 and TRBJ1-1; TRBD1 aligns across 7 bases. CDR1 and CDR2 from the germline V gene are MDHEN and SYDVKM. The CDR3 is 13 amino acids. The trim removed 6 bases at V and 2 bases at J, leaving 3 bases unmatched. The chain's CDR3 is CASSGTDNTEAFF. The CDR3 region has the DNA TGTGCCAGCAGCGGGACAGATAACACTGAAGCTTTCTTT.

This rearrangement joins TRBV29-1 to TRBJ2-7; D is perhaps TRBD2 (5 bases). CDR3 size: 12 residues. Germline CDR1 reads SQVTM; CDR2 reads ANQGSEA. The V end lost 7 bases, the J end lost 6 bases, and 16 bases lay between the germline ends. DNA of the CDR3: TGCAGCGCGCCAGGCGGCCGGGGCGAGCAGTACTTC. Amino acids: CSAPGGRGEQYF.

CDR3 sequence: CASAPNRDNEQFF. In DNA form, the CDR3 reads TGTGCCAGCGCACCGAACCGGGACAATGAGCAGTTCTTC. V usage is TRBV27 and J usage is TRBJ2-1; D gene unclear. The CDR3 is made up of 13 amino acids. Trimming took off 8 bases at V and 5 bases at J, with 13 bases between the two ends. Germline CDR1 reads MNHEY; CDR2 reads SMNVEV (reference sequence).